This passage covers 22 T cell receptor beta chains from one sample sequenced in a study of control samples from healthy donors and cancer patients. Data came from immunoSEQ multiplex PCR; TCRdb stores just in-frame clones and leaves some out. The table lists 130,000 or so clones, about 90% of them singletons. Sequences were obtained from blood. Receptors originate from a young man in good health.

The gene calls are TRBV6-1 and TRBJ1-3; D not certain. V lost 1 base to trimming and J lost 0 bases, with 7 bases between them. The CDR3 runs 15 residues. Germline CDR1 and CDR2: MNHNS and SASEGT. The DNA for the CDR3 is TGTGCCAGCAGTGAAGATGGGAGCTCTGGAAACACCATATATTTT. Translating it yields CASSEDGSSGNTIYF.

The CDR3 reads CASSTGTSGGSTDTQYF. DNA of the CDR3: TGTGCCAGCAGTACCGGGACTAGCGGGGGTAGCACAGATACGCAGTATTTT. The V and J genes are TRBV2 and TRBJ2-3, with 14 bases lining up with TRBD2. Germline trimming cut 5 bases from V and 0 bases from J; bases unmatched to any gene: 4. This CDR3 comprises 17 residues. The V gene's germline CDR1 is SNHLY and CDR2 FYNNEI.

J is TRBJ1-1 and V is TRBV4-1; D is unclear. The CDR3 loop spans 13 amino acids. V shed 0 bases and J shed 4 bases, with 6 bases lying between them. Germline values: CDR1 MGHRA, CDR2 YSYEKL. The CDR3 loop is CASSQDMGTEAFF. The CDR3 bases are TGCGCCAGCAGCCAAGATATGGGCACTGAAGCTTTCTTT.

J is TRBJ2-2 and V is TRBV18, with D possibly being TRBD1 or TRBD2 (6 bases each). Per germline, CDR1 KGHSH and CDR2 LQKENI. This CDR3 comprises 16 residues. The V end was cut by 0 bases, the J end by 6 bases, with 14 bases between. The CDR3 region has the DNA TGTGCCAGCTCACCACCGTTTTCGGGGGCGGCCGGGGAGCTGTTTTTT. This gives the protein CASSPPFSGAAGELFF.

This chain joins TRBV27 and TRBJ2-2; a weak D match, TRBD1 (6 bases). The CDR3 has 12 residues. V was clipped by 6 bases and J by 6 bases, with 8 bases between them. Germline V gives CDR1 MNHEY, CDR2 SMNVEV (reference sequence). The CDR3 loop is CASRGGPGELFF. In nucleotides, the CDR3 is TGTGCCAGCAGAGGGGGTCCCGGGGAGCTGTTTTTT.

This clone was counted a single time. J is TRBJ1-6 and V is TRBV7-9; 8 bases are a match to TRBD1. This CDR3 spans 16 amino acids. In germline, CDR1 is SEHNR, CDR2 FQNEAQ (reference sequence). With V trimmed by 5 bases and J by 10 bases, 13 bases remained unmatched. CDR3 in amino acids: CASSLEGTGGNSPLHF. CDR3 sequence (DNA): TGTGCCAGCAGCCTAGAAGGCACAGGGGGAAACTCACCCCTCCACTTT.

This clone has a single count. This rearrangement joins TRBV5-1 to TRBJ2-1; 8 bases fit TRBD2. V shed 2 bases and J 5 bases; nucleotides not matched to a gene: 6. This CDR3 region has 15 residues. CDR1 SGHRS and CDR2 YFSETQ come from the germline V gene. This CDR3 is CASSFTSGTNNEQFF. The DNA of the CDR3 is TGCGCCAGCAGCTTCACTAGCGGAACAAACAATGAGCAGTTCTTC.

The chain recombines TRBV11-2 with TRBJ2-2; TRBD2 is a possible D gene (6 bases). Trimming removed 5 bases at V and 3 bases at J, with 13 bases between. The CDR3 has 15 amino acids. Per the germline V gene, CDR1 is SGHAT and CDR2 is FQNNGV. The CDR3 sequence is CASSAWVADTGELFF. CDR3 DNA sequence: TGTGCCAGCAGCGCTTGGGTAGCGGACACCGGGGAGCTGTTTTTT.

This clone was counted a few times. This sequence joins TRBV6-1 and TRBJ2-3; TRBD2 matches 9 bases. This CDR3 has 19 amino acids. Trimming cost V 4 bases and J 2 bases; bases outside gene matches: 16. Germline loops: CDR1 MNHNS, CDR2 SASEGT. Written as DNA, the CDR3 is TGTGCCAGCAGTGGCTTACCCGGTGGTAGCGGGGGAAACACAGATACGCAGTATTTT. Residues: CASSGLPGGSGGNTDTQYF.

The chain couples TRBV7-9 to TRBJ2-5; 7 nucleotides match TRBD1. The V and J ends lost 5 bases and 4 bases, in that order; junction bases with no gene match: 4. The CDR3 contains 13 residues. The germline gives CDR1 SEHNR, CDR2 FQNEAQ (reference sequence). CDR3 sequence (DNA): TGTGCCAGCAGCGCAAACAGGGGAGAGACCCAGTACTTC. This sequence encodes CASSANRGETQYF. The entire variable domain, with the rest obtained from reference TRBV7-9 and TRBJ2-5, is as follows: DTGVSQNPRHKITKRGQNVTFRCDPISEHNRLYWYRQTLGQGPEFLTYFQNEAQLEKSRLLSDRFSAERPKGSFSTLEIQRTEQGDSAMYLCASSANRGETQYFGPGTRLLVL.

The V gene is TRBV19, the J gene TRBJ2-7; 7 bases line up with TRBD1. From germline, CDR1 is LNHDA and CDR2 SQIVND (reference sequence). The CDR3 is made up of 15 amino acids. Germline trimming cut 4 bases from V and 7 bases from J; bases unmatched to any gene: 13. DNA of the CDR3: TGTGCCAGTAGTAAACAAGGACAGGCGATCGGGGAGCAGTACTTC. Translated, it gives CASSKQGQAIGEQYF.

This clone was counted a few times. The chain has TRBV5-5 and TRBJ2-3; possible D gene TRBD2, 6 bases. In germline, CDR1 is SGHKS, CDR2 YYEKEE (reference sequence). V gave up 1 base and J gave up 2 bases, with 11 bases separating them. CDR3 length: 15 amino acids. CDR3 nucleotide sequence: TGTGCCAGCAGCTTGTTCGCGGGGTCCACAGATACGCAGTATTTT. Translating gives CASSLFAGSTDTQYF.

V is TRBV25-1 and J is TRBJ2-2; D could derive from TRBD1 or TRBD2 (6 bases each). Germline CDR1 reads MGHDK; CDR2 reads SYGVNS. This CDR3 comprises 15 residues. Trimming stripped 3 bases from V and 2 bases from J, with 10 bases between. In DNA, the CDR3 is TGTGCCAGCAGTGATAGGGGGGCAAACACCGGGGAGCTGTTTTTT. Amino acids: CASSDRGANTGELFF.

V and J are TRBV29-1 and TRBJ1-1; perhaps TRBD1 as D (5 bases). This CDR3 has 11 amino acids. Trimming stripped 8 bases from V and 7 bases from J, with 14 bases between. The V gene's germline CDR1 is SQVTM and CDR2 ANQGSEA. Written as DNA, the CDR3 is TGCAGCTCTCAAACCGGGGGTGAAGCTTTCTTT. The encoded protein is CSSQTGGEAFF.

The chain uses TRBV12-3 or TRBV12-4 and TRBJ1-1; D is uncertain. V lost 6 bases, J lost 6 bases, and 14 bases lay in between. CDR3 size: 13 residues. This chain's CDR3 is CASSQSPRAEAFF. CDR3 DNA: TGTGCCAGCAGCCAGTCCCCTCGGGCTGAAGCTTTCTTT.

This rearrangement joins TRBV5-1 to TRBJ2-1; TRBD1 is a possible D gene (5 bases). V was cut by 0 bases and J by 3 bases, with 10 bases left in between. Germline assignment: CDR1 SGHRS and CDR2 YFSETQ. This CDR3 has 15 amino acids. The DNA of the CDR3 is TGCGCCAGCAGCTTGGCCGGACAATACTACAATGAGCAGTTCTTC. This gives the protein CASSLAGQYYNEQFF.

This sequence joins TRBV7-2 and TRBJ2-2, with D tentatively TRBD2 (5 bases). The V end was cut by 1 base, the J end by 4 bases, with 16 bases between. The CDR3 sequence is 17 residues long. The germline gives CDR1 SGHTA, CDR2 FQGNSA. Here the CDR3 reads CASSLESISDFTGELFF. Here the CDR3 DNA reads TGTGCCAGCAGCTTAGAGTCGATCTCGGACTTCACCGGGGAGCTGTTTTTT.

This chain links TRBV6-1 with TRBJ1-4, with D tentatively TRBD1 (6 bases). Germline values: CDR1 MNHNS, CDR2 SASEGT. The CDR3 is 15 residues long. V was cut by 1 base and J by 2 bases, with 8 bases left in between. In DNA form, the CDR3 reads TGTGCCAGCAGTGAAGGGCAGGGGACTAATGAAAAACTGTTTTTT. It encodes CASSEGQGTNEKLFF.

The chain uses TRBV5-6 and TRBJ1-1; the D gene is possibly TRBD1 (6 bases). This CDR3 comprises 13 residues. The V and J ends lost 4 bases and 8 bases respectively, with 15 bases between them. Germline V gives CDR1 SGHDT, CDR2 YYEEEE. Here the CDR3 DNA reads TGTGCCAGCAGCACACTTACCGGGACAGAAGCTTTCTTT. The encoded protein is CASSTLTGTEAFF. Combining the CDR3 with reference TRBV5-6 and TRBJ1-1 gives the whole variable domain DAGVTQSPTHLIKTRGQQVTLRCSPKSGHDTVSWYQQALGQGPQFIFQYYEEEERQRGNFPDRFSGHQFPNYSSELNVNALLLGDSALYLCASSTLTGTEAFFGQGTRLTVV.

The chain uses TRBV4-1 and TRBJ1-4; 7 bases map to TRBD1. V was clipped by 0 bases and J by 4 bases; unmatched bases: 8. The germline CDR1 and CDR2 sequences are MGHRA and YSYEKL. The CDR3 contains 17 residues. The CDR3 nucleotides are TGCGCCAGCAGCCAAGACCCGCCGGGACAGAATAATGAAAAACTGTTTTTT. Residues: CASSQDPPGQNNEKLFF.

The chain carries TRBV18 and TRBJ2-7; 9 positions match TRBD1. V gave up 4 bases and J gave up 3 bases; unmatched junction bases: 7. From germline, CDR1 is KGHSH and CDR2 LQKENI. This CDR3 region has 15 residues. CDR3 nucleotide sequence: TGTGCCAGCTCACTCCGGACAGGGGCAGACTACGAGCAGTACTTC. Translating it yields CASSLRTGADYEQYF.

The rearrangement links TRBV5-1 to TRBJ2-7; D could derive from TRBD1 or TRBD2 (5 bases each). The CDR3 spans 14 residues. Germline V gene data show CDR1 as SGHRS and CDR2 as YFSETQ. Deletions cut 4 bases from V and 3 bases from J, with 14 bases between. The CDR3 sequence: CASSLDKEVYEQYF. CDR3 nucleotide sequence: TGCGCCAGCAGCCTGGACAAGGAGGTCTACGAGCAGTACTTC.